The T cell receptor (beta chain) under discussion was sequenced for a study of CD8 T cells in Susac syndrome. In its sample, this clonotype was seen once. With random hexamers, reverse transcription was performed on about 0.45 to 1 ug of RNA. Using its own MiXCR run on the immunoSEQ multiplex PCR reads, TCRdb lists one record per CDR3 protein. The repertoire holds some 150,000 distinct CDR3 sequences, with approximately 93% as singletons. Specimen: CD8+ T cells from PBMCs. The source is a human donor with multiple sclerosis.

This chain's CDR3 is CASSLSLGTVSYEQYF. The CDR3, as DNA: TGTGCCAGCAGTTTATCCCTTGGGACAGTCTCCTACGAGCAGTACTTC. The genes are TRBV27 and TRBJ2-7, with 7 bases lining up with TRBD1. The germline V gene encodes CDR1 MNHEY and CDR2 SMNVEV (reference sequence). The V gene end was trimmed by 0 bases and the J gene end by 0 bases; junction bases not matched to a gene: 5. This CDR3 is built from 16 residues.